The rows below give T cell receptor beta chains drawn from one sample of a study of blood T cell repertoires in COVID-19. TCRdb keeps only in-frame clones here, not all; method: immunoSEQ multiplex PCR. The repertoire consists of hundreds of thousands of clones, with roughly 89% occurring once and the leading ten covering roughly 6.5%. The sequencing input was peripheral blood. Receptors originate from a man in his 60s who had recovered from COVID-19. The CDR3 runs from the conserved cysteine through the conserved F or W. A D gene is named only where the DNA matches it firmly. Clone size is stated in some rows and not others, as once, few, many or a class when expanded.

j_call	clone_size	v_call	d_call	cdr3_aa	cdr3_nt
TRBJ2-5	-	TRBV5-1	TRBD2	CASSFSLAGGHLQETQYF	TGCGCCAGCAGCTTTTCACTAGCGGGGGGGCACCTCCAAGAGACCCAGTACTTC
TRBJ1-5	-	TRBV19	-	CASSQGLSQPQHF	TGTGCCAGTAGTCAGGGGTTATCTCAGCCCCAGCATTTT
TRBJ1-1	-	TRBV9	TRBD1	CASSVVTGMNTEAFF	TGTGCCAGCAGCGTAGTGACAGGGATGAACACTGAAGCTTTCTTT
TRBJ2-2	-	TRBV14	TRBD1	CASSLLTGESGELFF	TGTGCCAGCAGCCTCTTGACAGGGGAGTCCGGGGAGCTGTTTTTT
TRBJ2-1	-	TRBV29-1	-	CSVEQGQIYNEQFF	TGCAGCGTTGAGCAGGGCCAGATTTACAATGAGCAGTTCTTC
TRBJ1-2	-	TRBV5-1	-	CASSLEWDKFNYGYTF	TGCGCCAGCAGCTTGGAGTGGGACAAATTTAACTATGGCTACACCTTC
TRBJ2-7	-	TRBV5-4	TRBD2	CASSFGEGRKTYEQYF	TGTGCCAGCAGCTTTGGGGAGGGAAGGAAGACCTACGAGCAGTACTTC
TRBJ2-7	-	TRBV7-2	TRBD2	CASSLVTSGGLYEQYF	TGTGCCAGCAGCTTAGTGACTAGCGGGGGCCTCTACGAGCAGTACTTC
TRBJ1-1	-	TRBV19	-	CATRGPGETEAFF	TGTGCAACCAGGGGCCCAGGGGAAACTGAAGCTTTCTTT
TRBJ1-1	once	TRBV15	-	CATSRVGRGNTEAFF	TGTGCCACCAGCAGAGTTGGTAGAGGGAACACTGAAGCTTTCTTT
TRBJ2-1	-	TRBV11-3	TRBD2	CASSPSGTSGRAPSYNEQFF	TGTGCCAGCAGCCCATCCGGGACTAGCGGGAGGGCCCCCTCCTACAATGAGCAGTTCTTC
TRBJ2-7	-	TRBV9	TRBD2	CASSVVRLAGFMVTYEQYF	TGTGCCAGCAGCGTAGTACGTCTAGCGGGGTTCATGGTGACCTACGAGCAGTACTTC
TRBJ2-1	-	TRBV9	TRBD1	CASSVDRGEVFF	TGTGCCAGCAGCGTAGACAGGGGGGAAGTGTTCTTC
TRBJ2-2	-	TRBV5-8	TRBD1	CASRRDRASTGELFF	TGTGCCAGCAGAAGGGACAGGGCTTCCACCGGGGAGCTGTTTTTT
TRBJ2-7	-	TRBV19	TRBD1	CASSIGQGVTYEQYF	TGTGCCAGTAGTATCGGACAGGGGGTTACCTACGAGCAGTACTTC
TRBJ1-4	-	TRBV6-4	-	CASFFSGTHSTNEKLFF	TGTGCCAGCTTCTTTTCCGGGACACATTCAACTAATGAAAAACTGTTTTTT
TRBJ2-2	-	TRBV7-2	-	CASGSRGELFF	TGTGCCAGCGGATCCAGGGGGGAGCTGTTTTTT
TRBJ1-2	-	TRBV5-6	-	CASSLRRGRGYGYTF	TGTGCCAGCAGCTTGAGGAGGGGTCGAGGTTATGGCTACACCTTC
TRBJ2-7	-	TRBV18	TRBD1	CASSPQTGGYSYEQYF	TGTGCCAGCTCACCGCAAACAGGGGGCTACTCCTACGAGCAGTACTTC
TRBJ2-5	-	TRBV4-2	-	CASSQFGGETQYF	TGTGCCAGCAGCCAATTCGGAGGGGAGACCCAGTACTTC
TRBJ1-5	-	TRBV4-2	-	CASSSGEGLGQPQHF	TGTGCCAGCAGCTCAGGCGAGGGTTTGGGTCAGCCCCAGCATTTT
TRBJ1-2	-	TRBV29-1	-	CSVEGGVAGYTF	TGCAGCGTTGAAGGGGGAGTTGCTGGCTACACCTTC
TRBJ1-2	-	TRBV18	TRBD1	CASHRGDYGYTF	TGTGCCAGTCACAGGGGCGACTATGGCTACACCTTC
TRBJ2-7	-	TRBV3-1/TRBV3-2	-	CASSQGLSWVVRESSYEQYF	TGTGCCAGCAGCCAAGGACTCTCGTGGGTTGTGCGCGAAAGCTCCTACGAGCAGTACTTC
TRBJ2-3	-	TRBV3-1/TRBV3-2	-	CASSQPRGGWSTDTQYF	TGTGCCAGCAGCCAACCCCGTGGGGGGTGGAGCACAGATACGCAGTATTTT
TRBJ1-1	-	TRBV28	TRBD1	CASSGTGGRDTEAFF	TGTGCCAGCAGTGGGACAGGGGGTAGGGACACTGAAGCTTTCTTT
TRBJ1-2	-	TRBV5-1	-	CASSFGGQGYGYTF	TGCGCCAGCAGCTTCGGGGGGCAAGGCTATGGCTACACCTTC
TRBJ1-2	once	TRBV10-3	TRBD1	CAISESRGTGAYGYTF	TGTGCCATCAGTGAGTCGAGGGGGACAGGCGCCTATGGCTACACCTTC
TRBJ2-7	few	TRBV6-5	-	CASSLRSYEQYF	TGTGCCAGCAGTTTGAGATCCTACGAGCAGTACTTC
TRBJ2-3	-	TRBV3-1/TRBV3-2	-	CASSPEERGYDTDTQYF	TGTGCCAGCAGCCCAGAGGAGAGAGGCTATGACACAGATACGCAGTATTTT
TRBJ1-1	-	TRBV19	-	CASSSRGSTEAFF	TGTGCCAGTAGTAGCAGGGGATCCACTGAAGCTTTCTTT
TRBJ1-2	-	TRBV5-4	-	CASSSREAPLLLVQFYGYTF	TGTGCCAGCAGCTCCCGGGAAGCCCCTCTTTTATTAGTTCAATTTTATGGCTACACCTTC
TRBJ1-5	-	TRBV9	-	CASSTTGDSNQPQHF	TGTGCCAGCAGCACAACGGGGGATAGCAATCAGCCCCAGCATTTT
TRBJ1-2	once	TRBV3-1/TRBV3-2	TRBD1	CASSQVQGVKYGYTF	TGTGCCAGCAGCCAAGTTCAGGGGGTAAAATATGGCTACACCTTC
TRBJ1-5	few	TRBV5-1	-	CASSSSGNGQPQHF	TGCGCCAGCAGCTCCAGTGGAAACGGGCAGCCCCAGCATTTT
TRBJ2-3	once	TRBV5-1	TRBD2	CASSLLSGGSTDTQYF	TGCGCCAGCAGCTTGTTGAGCGGGGGGAGCACAGATACGCAGTATTTT
TRBJ2-6	few	TRBV19	-	CASSPPGAGANVLTF	TGTGCCAGTAGCCCCCCGGGGGCTGGGGCCAACGTCCTGACTTTC
TRBJ1-2	-	TRBV5-6	-	CASSSVDRNYGYTF	TGTGCCAGCAGCTCTGTGGACAGAAACTATGGCTACACCTTC
TRBJ2-1	-	TRBV18	TRBD2	CASSLLAGGRNEQFF	TGTGCCAGCTCCCTCCTAGCGGGGGGGCGGAATGAGCAGTTCTTC
TRBJ1-5	-	TRBV6-2/TRBV6-3	-	CASSYRDTQHF	TGTGCCAGCAGTTACCGGGATACCCAGCATTTT
TRBJ1-1	-	TRBV12-3/TRBV12-4	-	CASSYRNTEAFF	TGTGCCAGCAGTTACAGGAACACTGAAGCTTTCTTT
TRBJ2-1	-	TRBV7-3	-	CASSSLLASYNEQFF	TGTGCCAGCAGCTCCCTTCTCGCGTCCTACAATGAGCAGTTCTTC
TRBJ2-7	-	TRBV19	-	CASSRQVESYEQYF	TGTGCCAGTAGTAGGCAGGTCGAATCCTACGAGCAGTACTTC
TRBJ2-2	-	TRBV10-1	TRBD2	CAKAGTSRHTGELFF	TGCGCCAAGGCCGGGACTAGCAGACACACCGGGGAGCTGTTTTTT
TRBJ1-4	-	TRBV5-4	-	CASSPGTWGANEKLFF	TGTGCCAGCAGCCCCGGGACTTGGGGGGCTAATGAAAAACTGTTTTTT